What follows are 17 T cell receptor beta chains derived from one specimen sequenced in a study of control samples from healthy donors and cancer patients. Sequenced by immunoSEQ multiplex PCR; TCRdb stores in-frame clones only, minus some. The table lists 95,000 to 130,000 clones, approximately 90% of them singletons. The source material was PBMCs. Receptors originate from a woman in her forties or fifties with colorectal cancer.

CDR3 nucleotides: TGTGCCAGCAGCTTGGAAGGGCTCGGGGCCAACGTCCTGACTTTC. It yields the protein CASSLEGLGANVLTF. V gene TRBV13 combines with J gene TRBJ2-6; D remains unclear. Germline V gene lookup returns CDR1 PRHDT and CDR2 FYEKMQ (reference sequence). V was trimmed by 3 bases and J by 4 bases, leaving 10 bases between them. This CDR3 spans 15 amino acids.

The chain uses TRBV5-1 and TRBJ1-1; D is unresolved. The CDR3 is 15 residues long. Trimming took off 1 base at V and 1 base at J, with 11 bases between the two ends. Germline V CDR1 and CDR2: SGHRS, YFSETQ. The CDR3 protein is CASSLIGGRNTEAFF. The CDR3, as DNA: TGCGCCAGCAGCTTGATCGGAGGGCGGAACACTGAAGCTTTCTTT.

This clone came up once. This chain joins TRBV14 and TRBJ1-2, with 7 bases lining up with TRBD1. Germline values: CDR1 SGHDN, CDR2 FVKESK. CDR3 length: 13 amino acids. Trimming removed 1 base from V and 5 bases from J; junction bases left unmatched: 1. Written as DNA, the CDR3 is TGTGCCAGCAGCCAAGGACAGGGTTATGGCTACACCTTC. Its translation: CASSQGQGYGYTF.

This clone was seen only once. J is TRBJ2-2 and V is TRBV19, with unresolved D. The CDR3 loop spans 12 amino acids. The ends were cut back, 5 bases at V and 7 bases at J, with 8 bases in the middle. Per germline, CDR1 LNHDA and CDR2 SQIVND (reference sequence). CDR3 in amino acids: CASSPEIGELFF. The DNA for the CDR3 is TGTGCCAGTAGTCCGGAGATCGGGGAGCTGTTTTTT.

CDR3 coding DNA: TGTGCCAGCAGTTACCGGGCGGCCGCCAATGAAAAACTGTTTTTT. Translation gives CASSYRAAANEKLFF. This chain joins TRBV6-5 and TRBJ1-4, with D unclear. Germline lookup yields CDR1 MNHEY and CDR2 SVGAGI. The CDR3 has 15 residues. The V and J ends lost 2 bases and 5 bases respectively, with 12 bases between them.

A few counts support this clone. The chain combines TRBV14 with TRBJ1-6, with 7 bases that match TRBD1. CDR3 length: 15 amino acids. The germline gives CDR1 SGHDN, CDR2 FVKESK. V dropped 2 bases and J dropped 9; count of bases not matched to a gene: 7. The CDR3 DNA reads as TGTGCCAGCAGCCAAAACAGGGGTGGAATTTCACCCCTCCACTTT. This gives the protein CASSQNRGGISPLHF. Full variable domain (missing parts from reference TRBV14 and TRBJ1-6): EAGVTQFPSHSVIEKGQTVTLRCDPISGHDNLYWYRRVMGKEIKFLLHFVKESKQDESGMPNNRFLAERTGGTYSTLKVQPAELEDSGVYFCASSQNRGGISPLHFGNGTRLTVT.

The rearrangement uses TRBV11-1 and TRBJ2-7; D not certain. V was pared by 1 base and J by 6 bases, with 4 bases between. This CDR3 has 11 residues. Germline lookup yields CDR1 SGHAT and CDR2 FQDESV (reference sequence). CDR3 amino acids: CASSLGVEQYF. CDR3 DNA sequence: TGTGCCAGCAGCTTAGGGGTCGAGCAGTACTTC.

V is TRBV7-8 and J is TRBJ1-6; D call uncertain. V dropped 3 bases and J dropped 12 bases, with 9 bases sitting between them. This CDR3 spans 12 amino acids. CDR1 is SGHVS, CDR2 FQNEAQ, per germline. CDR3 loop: CASSLVGGPLHF. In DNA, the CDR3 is TGTGCCAGCAGCTTGGTGGGAGGACCCCTCCACTTT.

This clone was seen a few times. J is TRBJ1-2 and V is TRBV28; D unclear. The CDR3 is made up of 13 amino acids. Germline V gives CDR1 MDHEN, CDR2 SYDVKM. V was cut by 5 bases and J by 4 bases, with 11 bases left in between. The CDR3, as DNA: TGTGCCAGCAGTCCCGGGATGGCCTATGGCTACACCTTC. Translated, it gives CASSPGMAYGYTF.

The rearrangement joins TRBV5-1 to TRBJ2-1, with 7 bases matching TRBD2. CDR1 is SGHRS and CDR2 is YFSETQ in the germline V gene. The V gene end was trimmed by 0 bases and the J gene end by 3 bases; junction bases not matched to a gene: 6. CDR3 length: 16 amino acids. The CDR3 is CASSLGLAVGYNEQFF. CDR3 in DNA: TGCGCCAGCAGCTTGGGGCTAGCGGTGGGCTACAATGAGCAGTTCTTC.

CDR3 nucleotide sequence: TGTGCCAGCAGCCACCCATCCACAAGCAGAGCGGGATGGTCCAATGAGCAGTTCTTC. It yields the protein CASSHPSTSRAGWSNEQFF. The rearrangement uses TRBV3-1 (or the pseudogene TRBV3-2) and TRBJ2-1; 7 bases match TRBD2. The CDR3 loop spans 19 amino acids. Germline trimming cut 3 bases from V and 6 bases from J; bases unmatched to any gene: 20. Per germline, CDR1 LGHDT and CDR2 YNNKEL (reference sequence).

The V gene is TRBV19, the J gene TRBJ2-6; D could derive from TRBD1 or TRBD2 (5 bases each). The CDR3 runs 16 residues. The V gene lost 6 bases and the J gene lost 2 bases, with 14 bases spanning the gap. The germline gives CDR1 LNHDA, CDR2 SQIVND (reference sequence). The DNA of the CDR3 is TGTGCCAGTAGCGGTCGTTTGGGGGCTGGGGCCAACGTCCTGACTTTC. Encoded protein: CASSGRLGAGANVLTF.

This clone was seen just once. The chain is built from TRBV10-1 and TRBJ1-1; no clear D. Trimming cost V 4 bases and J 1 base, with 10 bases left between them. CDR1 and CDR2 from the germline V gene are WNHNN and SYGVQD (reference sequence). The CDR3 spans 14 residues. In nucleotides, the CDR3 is TGCGCCAGCAGTGCGGGGTTGTGGAACACTGAAGCTTTCTTT. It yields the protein CASSAGLWNTEAFF.

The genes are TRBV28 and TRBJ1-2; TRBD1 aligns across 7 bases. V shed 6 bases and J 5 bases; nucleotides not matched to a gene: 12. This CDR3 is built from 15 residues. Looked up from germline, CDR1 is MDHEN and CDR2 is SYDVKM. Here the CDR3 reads CASSFHRGQAYGYTF. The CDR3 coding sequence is TGTGCCAGCAGCTTCCACAGAGGACAGGCATATGGCTACACCTTC.

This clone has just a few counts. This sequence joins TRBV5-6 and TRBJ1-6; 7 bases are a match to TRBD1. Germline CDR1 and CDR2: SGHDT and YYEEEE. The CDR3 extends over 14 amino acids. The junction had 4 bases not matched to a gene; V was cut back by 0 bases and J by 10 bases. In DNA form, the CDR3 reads TGTGCCAGCAGCTTGGAACAGGGGCGCTCACCCCTCCACTTT. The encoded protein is CASSLEQGRSPLHF.

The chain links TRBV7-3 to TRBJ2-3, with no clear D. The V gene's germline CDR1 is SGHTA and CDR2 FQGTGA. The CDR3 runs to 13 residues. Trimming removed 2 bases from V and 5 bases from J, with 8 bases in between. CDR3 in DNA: TGTGCCAGCAGCTTACGAGCCAGAGATACGCAGTATTTT. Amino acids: CASSLRARDTQYF.

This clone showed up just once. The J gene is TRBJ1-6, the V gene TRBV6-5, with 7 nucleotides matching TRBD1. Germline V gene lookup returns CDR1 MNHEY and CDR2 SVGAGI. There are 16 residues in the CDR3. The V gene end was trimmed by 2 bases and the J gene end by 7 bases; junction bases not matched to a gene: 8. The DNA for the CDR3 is TGTGCCAGCAGTTACCGCGGACCGGGACAGAATTCACCCCTCCACTTT. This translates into CASSYRGPGQNSPLHF.